This TCR beta chain was found in a study of shared clonotypes between healthy human individuals. Regarding the study as a whole: Shared clonotypes: about 5.3% naive CD4, about 3.5% naive CD8, about 2.5% memory CD4, approximately 0.41% memory CD8. Naive subsets usually exceeded memory subsets in estimated richness.

Each subset's genomic DNA was split evenly across several immunoSEQ plates. Measured with immunoSEQ multiplex PCR; TCRdb has only the in-frame clones, and not every one. The sample carries about 95,000 clones, about two thirds recorded once. Notes on this clone: Its matching antigen is unknown.

Germline V gene sequence: CDR1 MNHNS, CDR2 SASEGT. V was cut by 6 bases and J by 1 base, with 12 bases left in between. The CDR3 extends over 15 amino acids. The receptor was derived from a young man in good health. The chain joins TRBV6-1 to TRBJ1-4; D uncertain. What was sequenced was memory CD8+ T cells sorted from blood. Subset described: CD45RO+ cells pooled with CCR7-negative TemRA cells. The DNA for the CDR3 is TGTGCCAGCAGGGTCCGGACGCAAACTAATGAAAAACTGTTTTTT. Protein sequence: CASRVRTQTNEKLFF.